This TCR beta chain appears in the sequencing data of a study of graft-versus-host responses after intestinal transplantation. From germline, CDR1 is SQVTM and CDR2 ANQGSEA. V lost 3 bases and J lost 10, with 13 bases in between. The CDR3 contains 12 residues. This clone showed up just once. Its antigen is still unknown. This table comes from immunoSEQ multiplex PCR, and its TCRdb copy is limited to in-frame clones, with some not included. The sample shows tens of thousands of clones, approximately 88% of them seen only once. Overall study findings and caveats: Recipient marrow held GvH clones, some first seen in ileum or blood.

The chain couples TRBV29-1 to TRBJ2-1; D perhaps matches TRBD1 (5 bases). The source material was unstimulated CD8+ T cells sorted from spleen or lymph node cells, sampled before intestinal transplant. This TCR came from a human donor who received an intestinal transplant. The CDR3 loop is CSVDLATGEQFF. The DNA for the CDR3 is TGCAGCGTTGATTTAGCTACAGGAGAGCAGTTCTTC.